The present entry profiles one TCR beta chain with its context. This entry belongs to a study of blood T cell repertoires in COVID-19. Assay: immunoSEQ multiplex PCR; the TCRdb copy retains only in-frame clones and omits some. This table holds 150,000 to 200,000 clones, more than 70% found once. Trimming took off 10 bases at V and 2 bases at J, with 17 bases between the two ends. The CDR3 totals 14 residues. The clonotype comes from a woman between 65 and 79 years old who had recovered from COVID-19. Sequenced: peripheral blood. J is TRBJ2-3 and V is TRBV5-3; D perhaps matches TRBD2 (7 bases). TRBV5-3 has ORF status, its function being uncertain. The CDR3 here is CAAKGRGATDTQYF. The DNA of the CDR3 is TGTGCCGCCAAGGGGAGGGGGGCCACAGATACGCAGTATTTT.